This T cell receptor (beta chain) is drawn from a study of blood T cell repertoires in COVID-19. On this clone itself: The sample holds other DNA sequences that translate to the same CDR3.

The CDR3 runs to 14 residues. Per germline, CDR1 KGHSH and CDR2 LQKENI. J was trimmed by 5 bases and V by 3 bases; bases with no gene match: 5. Original data processing: Estimation of nucleated cell counts was performed using reference gene primer amplification. Profiled with immunoSEQ multiplex PCR; TCRdb holds only in-frame clones, not every one. V and J calls and clone size are those listed in that table; D and trimming were worked out from the DNA. The repertoire has some 190,000 clones, more than 80% of them found once; the top ten carry under 10%. This receptor was obtained from an elderly woman with COVID-19, enrolled during active disease. The rearrangement joins TRBV18 to TRBJ1-1; TRBD1 matches at 8 bases. Sequenced sample: peripheral blood. The CDR3 protein is CASSPRTGRTEAFF. In nucleotides, the CDR3 is TGTGCCAGCTCACCTCGGACAGGGCGAACTGAAGCTTTCTTT.